The 26 T cell receptor beta chains below were found in one sample sequenced in a study of long-term antiretroviral therapy in people with HIV. An immunoSEQ assay, version v3.0, was performed at survey level. Sequencing used immunoSEQ multiplex PCR; TCRdb keeps in-frame clones, though not all of them. The table has 23,000 or so clones, 80% to 95% seen once. Here the sequenced sample was unsorted PBMCs, taken 7.6 years after starting antiretroviral therapy. These receptors came from a woman aged 40 to 50 with HIV.

The chain combines TRBV4-3 with TRBJ2-6; 11 bases line up with TRBD1. With V trimmed by 3 bases and J by 2 bases, 6 bases remained unmatched. The germline gives CDR1 LGHNA, CDR2 YSLEER. This CDR3 contains 18 residues. CDR3 residues: CASSQTDRGQTGANVLTF. The CDR3 DNA reads TGCGCCAGCAGCCAGACGGACAGGGGGCAAACTGGGGCCAACGTCCTGACTTTC.

The chain joins TRBV6-5 to TRBJ1-5; 9 bases line up with TRBD1. Trimming cost V 5 bases and J 6 bases; bases outside gene matches: 8. CDR1 and CDR2 from the germline V gene are MNHEY and SVGAGI. This CDR3 region has 15 residues. DNA for the CDR3: TGTGCCAGCAGTGTTAGGACAGGGGTAGGTCAGCCCCAGCATTTT. Translation: CASSVRTGVGQPQHF.

The J gene is TRBJ1-6, the V gene TRBV7-9; 7 bases line up with TRBD1. The CDR3 loop spans 17 amino acids. Germline V gene lookup returns CDR1 SEHNR and CDR2 FQNEAQ (reference sequence). V lost 1 base to trimming and J lost 0 bases; unmatched junction nucleotides: 3. Here the CDR3 DNA reads TGTGCCAGCAGCTTAGGGGGACAGAGCTCCTATAATTCACCCCTCCACTTT. This translates into CASSLGGQSSYNSPLHF.

V and J are TRBV6-5 and TRBJ2-7; D is undetermined. With 2 bases removed from V and 7 bases from J, the gap between germline ends came to 12 bases. Germline V gene lookup returns CDR1 MNHEY and CDR2 SVGAGI. The CDR3 has 13 amino acids. This CDR3 is CASSYPTHGEQYF. The CDR3 nucleotides are TGTGCCAGCAGTTACCCAACCCACGGGGAGCAGTACTTC.

The gene calls are TRBV5-5 and TRBJ1-5; a weak D match, TRBD1 (6 bases). This CDR3 has 16 amino acids. V dropped 2 bases and J dropped 10 bases, with 22 bases sitting between them. CDR1 and CDR2 from the germline V gene are SGHKS and YYEKEE (reference sequence). In nucleotides, the CDR3 is TGTGCCAGCAGCTTAGAGGGGGGAAACTTCGGGGAACCCCAGCATTTT. Residues: CASSLEGGNFGEPQHF.

The CDR3, as DNA: TGTGCCAGCAGCTTACGCGCCGGGACAGGGGTGACCGGGGAGCTGTTTTTT. Translation gives CASSLRAGTGVTGELFF. The V call is TRBV7-2, the J call TRBJ2-2; 10 positions match TRBD1. Trimming at V came to 2 bases and at J to 5 bases, leaving 8 bases not matched to a gene. Germline V gene sequence: CDR1 SGHTA, CDR2 FQGNSA. The CDR3 runs to 17 residues.

J is TRBJ2-7 and V is TRBV7-2, with TRBD1 matching over 10 bases. Trimming cost V 3 bases and J 6 bases; bases outside gene matches: 8. This CDR3 region has 15 residues. Germline-derived CDR1 and CDR2 are SGHTA and FQGNSA. CDR3 coding DNA: TGTGCCAGCAGCTTTATCGGGACAGGGGCTCCCGAGCAGTACTTC. Translated, it gives CASSFIGTGAPEQYF.

V gene TRBV2 combines with J gene TRBJ2-7; D might be TRBD2 (6 bases). CDR1 is SNHLY and CDR2 is FYNNEI in the germline V gene. CDR3 length: 14 residues. The V gene lost 6 bases and the J gene lost 1 base, with 13 bases spanning the gap. The CDR3 nucleotides read TGTGCCAGCAGGATGGGACTGGGGTCCTACGAGCAGTACTTC. Translated, it gives CASRMGLGSYEQYF.

The V and J genes are TRBV27 and TRBJ2-3, with TRBD2 as a possible D gene (5 bases). The length of the CDR3 is 14 residues. The V gene's germline CDR1 is MNHEY and CDR2 SMNVEV (reference sequence). The V gene lost 5 bases and the J gene lost 2 bases, with 11 bases spanning the gap. The CDR3 DNA follows: TGTGCCAGCAGTCGGGGTGGTCACACAGATACGCAGTATTTT. Translation: CASSRGGHTDTQYF.

J is TRBJ1-1 and V is TRBV27; TRBD1 is a possible D gene (5 bases). Germline V lookup: CDR1 MNHEY, CDR2 SMNVEV (reference sequence). The CDR3 has 13 amino acids. Trimming took off 4 bases at V and 6 bases at J, with 12 bases between the two ends. DNA of the CDR3: TGTGCCAGCAGTTATGGGGCCGGAGCTGAAGCTTTCTTT. Its protein is CASSYGAGAEAFF.

The rearrangement joins TRBV5-5 to TRBJ1-4; TRBD1 might be the D (5 bases). Trimming stripped 2 bases from V and 7 bases from J, with 15 bases between. CDR3 size: 15 residues. Germline V gives CDR1 SGHKS, CDR2 YYEKEE (reference sequence). As DNA, the CDR3 is TGTGCCAGCAGCTTTATTGAGGGGAGAAGTGAAAAACTGTTTTTT. Its translation: CASSFIEGRSEKLFF.

The rearrangement joins TRBV4-3 to TRBJ2-3, with 10 bases identical to TRBD1. Germline values: CDR1 LGHNA, CDR2 YSLEER. This CDR3 is 19 amino acids long. V trimming: 0 bases; J trimming: 8 bases; junction bases outside the gene matches: 17. The CDR3 is CASSQEVGVGTGDVGTQYF. DNA for the CDR3: TGCGCCAGCAGCCAAGAAGTCGGTGTGGGGACAGGGGATGTGGGTACGCAGTATTTT.

The J gene is TRBJ2-2, the V gene TRBV5-1; 16 bases match TRBD2. CDR1 SGHRS and CDR2 YFSETQ come from the germline V gene. The CDR3 has 19 amino acids. Germline trimming cut 2 bases from V and 6 bases from J; bases unmatched to any gene: 10. The CDR3 sequence: CASSFTGTSGGASSGELFF. In nucleotides, the CDR3 is TGCGCCAGCAGCTTTACCGGGACTAGCGGGGGGGCTAGTTCCGGGGAGCTGTTTTTT. Complete variable domain (other parts from reference TRBV5-1 and TRBJ2-2): KAGVTQTPRYLIKTRGQQVTLSCSPISGHRSVSWYQQTPGQGLQFLFEYFSETQRNKGNFPGRFSGRQFSNSRSEMNVSTLELGDSALYLCASSFTGTSGGASSGELFFGEGSRLTVL.

The chain uses TRBV9 and TRBJ2-7; 7 nucleotides align to TRBD2. This CDR3 is built from 13 residues. Per germline, CDR1 SGDLS and CDR2 YYNGEE. With V trimmed by 0 bases and J by 7 bases, 4 bases remained unmatched. CDR3 nucleotide sequence: TGTGCCAGCAGCGTAGGAGAACTAGCGGAGCAGTACTTC. Encoded protein: CASSVGELAEQYF.

The V gene is TRBV19, the J gene TRBJ1-4; 8 bases align to TRBD1. Germline V CDR1 and CDR2: LNHDA, SQIVND (reference sequence). The CDR3 sequence is 19 residues long. V lost 4 bases to trimming and J lost 3 bases; unmatched junction nucleotides: 16. The CDR3 coding sequence is TGTGCCAGTAGTACCGGACAGGGAAGGCCTACCCCGGCTAATGAAAAACTGTTTTTT. It codes for CASSTGQGRPTPANEKLFF.

V gene TRBV15 combines with J gene TRBJ2-2; D gene ambiguous. The germline CDR1 and CDR2 sequences are LNHNV and YYDKDF (reference sequence). V lost 0 bases and J 5 bases, leaving 4 bases between the germline ends. There are 13 residues in the CDR3. The CDR3 loop reads CATSRDTTGELFF. CDR3 bases: TGTGCCACCAGCAGAGATACAACCGGGGAGCTGTTTTTT.

The V call is TRBV7-2, the J call TRBJ1-4; no firm D call. With 1 base removed from V and 0 bases from J, the gap between germline ends came to 9 bases. Germline CDR1 reads SGHTA; CDR2 reads FQGNSA. This CDR3 has 16 amino acids. The CDR3 DNA follows: TGTGCCAGCAGCTTAGGCCCGGGAACAACTAATGAAAAACTGTTTTTT. It codes for CASSLGPGTTNEKLFF.

The chain employs TRBV7-2 and TRBJ1-6, with D perhaps TRBD1 (6 bases). Per germline, CDR1 SGHTA and CDR2 FQGNSA. Trimming shortened V by 0 bases and J by 3 bases, and 18 bases separated the two germline ends. The CDR3 runs to 19 residues. CDR3 loop: CASSLAGGQRGLYNSPLHF. The CDR3 nucleotides read TGTGCCAGCAGCTTAGCGGGGGGGCAGAGAGGGCTCTATAATTCACCCCTCCACTTT.

This clone has only one observation. V usage is TRBV19 and J usage is TRBJ1-5; 9 bases fit TRBD1. This CDR3 is built from 15 residues. The junction had 6 bases not matched to a gene; V was cut back by 7 bases and J by 2 bases. Looked up from germline, CDR1 is LNHDA and CDR2 is SQIVND (reference sequence). The CDR3 DNA reads TGTGCCAGTACCAACAGGGGGCTGGGCAATCAGCCCCAGCATTTT. Residues: CASTNRGLGNQPQHF.

The chain combines TRBV19 with TRBJ1-2; 7 bases line up with TRBD1. The CDR3 length is 13 residues. Germline-derived CDR1 and CDR2 are LNHDA and SQIVND (reference sequence). The V gene end was trimmed by 5 bases and the J gene end by 3 bases; junction bases not matched to a gene: 3. The CDR3, as DNA: TGTGCCAGTAGTTCCGGGACAGACTATGGCTACACCTTC. Translated, it gives CASSSGTDYGYTF.

This chain uses TRBV30 with TRBJ1-6; D is possibly TRBD1 (5 bases). Germline values: CDR1 GTSNPN, CDR2 SVGIG (reference sequence). Trimming took 2 bases from V and 8 from J, leaving 13 bases between them. The CDR3 contains 14 residues. Written as DNA, the CDR3 is TGTGCCTGGAGTCTTCTTCAAGGGGATTCACCCCTCCACTTT. This gives the protein CAWSLLQGDSPLHF.

The chain is built from TRBV4-3 and TRBJ1-3; maybe TRBD1 (6 bases). This CDR3 is 17 amino acids long. V was pared by 0 bases and J by 7 bases, with 19 bases between. Germline CDR1 and CDR2: LGHNA and YSLEER. The CDR3 region has the DNA TGCGCCAGCAGCCAAGACTCCAGGGGCCTCGGTGGGAACACCATATATTTT. Its protein is CASSQDSRGLGGNTIYF.

About this clone: The junction does not match germline at one end; this may be a read error. The chain employs TRBV7-8 and TRBJ2-1; tentatively, D is TRBD1 (6 bases). The CDR3 loop spans 14 amino acids. The V gene's germline CDR1 is SGHVS and CDR2 FQNEAQ. The CDR3 is CASSPGQSFNEQFF. DNA of the CDR3: TGTGCCAGCAGTCCGGGACAATCCTTCAATGAGCAGTTCTTC.

The rearrangement links TRBV10-3 to TRBJ1-4; 9 nucleotides line up with TRBD1. Trimming at V came to 4 bases and at J to 5 bases, leaving 5 bases not matched to a gene. The CDR3 has 15 amino acids. Germline V CDR1 and CDR2: ENHRY, SYGVKD. For the CDR3, the DNA is TGTGCCATCAGTGGGATGGGACAGGGAAATGAAAAACTGTTTTTT. Translated: CAISGMGQGNEKLFF.

The V call is TRBV4-3, the J call TRBJ2-3; D possibly uses TRBD1 or TRBD2 (6 bases each). The CDR3 has 16 amino acids. Per the germline V gene, CDR1 is LGHNA and CDR2 is YSLEER. Trimming removed 1 base at V and 0 bases at J, with 11 bases between. CDR3 loop: CASSQAEGGSTDTQYF. For the CDR3, the DNA is TGCGCCAGCAGCCAAGCTGAGGGGGGTAGCACAGATACGCAGTATTTT.

The V call is TRBV10-1, the J call TRBJ1-5; no reliable D call. The CDR3 is 17 amino acids. Germline V lookup: CDR1 WNHNN, CDR2 SYGVQD (reference sequence). Deletions cut 5 bases from V and 4 bases from J, with 21 bases between. The CDR3 nucleotides are TGCGCCAGCAGTACAAAACGGGGATACCCTGTTAATCAGCCCCAGCATTTT. This gives the protein CASSTKRGYPVNQPQHF.